This T cell receptor (beta chain) was retrieved from a study of CXCR3-negative and CXCR3-positive naive CD8 T cells. The study's findings and limits: TRB CDR3 properties were used to infer TCR strength, and surface CD5 was comparable between naive subsets.

As to this clonotype: Its antigen is not identified.

The CDR3 spans 14 residues. Per the germline V gene, CDR1 is DFQATT and CDR2 is SNEGSKA (reference sequence). 5' RACE with UMI labels generated the TRB cDNA libraries. With the 5' RACE reads reprocessed, TCRdb shows one record per CDR3 protein and no DNA. The sample has around 52,000 distinct CDR3 sequences. This clonotype originated in a human donor in good health. Some clones in this sample may be carry-over from other donors' samples. The genes are TRBV20-1 and TRBJ1-4; TCRdb indicates TRBD1, and absent DNA this call remains unverified. Sample: memory CD8+ T cells from blood. The CDR3 protein is CSAARDSGTEKLFF.